This T cell receptor beta chain was captured by sequencing in a study of blood T cell repertoires in COVID-19. Study-wide background: Samples representing acute and convalescent COVID-19 were sourced from the United States, Italy and Spain. PBMCs, B-cell-depleted T cells, or T cells were the source of the cDNA or gDNA that made up the material.

CDR1 is MDHEN and CDR2 is SYDVKM in the germline V gene. This CDR3 spans 14 amino acids. The trim removed 8 bases at V and 9 bases at J, leaving 12 bases unmatched. Per the original data handling: Reference gene primer amplification yielded estimated nucleated cell counts. Using immunoSEQ multiplex PCR, the repertoire was profiled, and TCRdb retains in-frame clones only, with some absent. V and J calls and clone size follow that table, whereas D and trimming were derived from the DNA. The sample comprises roughly 410,000 clones, approximately 89% of which are singletons, and approximately 2.4% rests with the top ten. Enrolment of Seattle patients took place during active infection, and they were followed longitudinally.

The receptor was derived from a woman aged 60 to 75 with COVID-19, enrolled during active disease. The J gene is TRBJ2-1, the V gene TRBV28, with 8 positions matching TRBD2. The sequenced sample was peripheral blood. CDR3 DNA: TGTGCCAGCTCTCCGATCCGGGGGGGCGTTGAGCAGTTCTTC. Protein sequence: CASSPIRGGVEQFF.